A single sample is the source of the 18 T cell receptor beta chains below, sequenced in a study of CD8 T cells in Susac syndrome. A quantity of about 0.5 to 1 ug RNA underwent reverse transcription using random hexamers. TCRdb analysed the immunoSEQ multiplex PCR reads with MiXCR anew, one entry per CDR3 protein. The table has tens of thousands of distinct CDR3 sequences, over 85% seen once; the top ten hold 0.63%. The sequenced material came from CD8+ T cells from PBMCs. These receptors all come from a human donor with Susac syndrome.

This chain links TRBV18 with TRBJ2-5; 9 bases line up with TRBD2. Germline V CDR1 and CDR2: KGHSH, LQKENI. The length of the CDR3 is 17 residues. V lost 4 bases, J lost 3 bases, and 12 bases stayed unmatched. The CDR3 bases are TGTGCCAGCTCACACGAAGGTAGCGGGGGAGCCGAAGAGACCCAGTACTTC. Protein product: CASSHEGSGGAEETQYF.

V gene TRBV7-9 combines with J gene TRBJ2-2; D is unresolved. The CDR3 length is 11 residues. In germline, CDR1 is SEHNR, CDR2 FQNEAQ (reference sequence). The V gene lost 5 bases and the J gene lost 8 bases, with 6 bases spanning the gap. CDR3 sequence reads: CASSARGELFF. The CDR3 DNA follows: TGTGCCAGCAGCGCTAGGGGGGAGCTGTTTTTT.

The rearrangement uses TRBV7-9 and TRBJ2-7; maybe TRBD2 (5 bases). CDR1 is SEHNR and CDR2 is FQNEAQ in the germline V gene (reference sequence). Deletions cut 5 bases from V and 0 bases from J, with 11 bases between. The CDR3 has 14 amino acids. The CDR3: CASSQHRDSYEQYF. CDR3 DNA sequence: TGTGCCAGCAGCCAACATCGGGACTCCTACGAGCAGTACTTC.

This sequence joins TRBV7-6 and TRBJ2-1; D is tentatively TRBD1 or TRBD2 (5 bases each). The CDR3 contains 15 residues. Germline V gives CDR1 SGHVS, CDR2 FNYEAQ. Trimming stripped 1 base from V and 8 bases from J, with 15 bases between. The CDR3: CASSLDGAGRDEQFF. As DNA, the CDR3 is TGTGCCAGCAGCTTAGATGGAGCAGGGCGGGATGAGCAGTTCTTC.

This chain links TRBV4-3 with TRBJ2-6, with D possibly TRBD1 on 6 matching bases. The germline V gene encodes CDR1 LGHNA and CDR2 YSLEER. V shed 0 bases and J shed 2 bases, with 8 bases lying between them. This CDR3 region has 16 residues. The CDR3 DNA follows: TGCGCCAGCAGCCAAGATGCAGGGGCTGGGGCCAACGTCCTGACTTTC. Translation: CASSQDAGAGANVLTF.

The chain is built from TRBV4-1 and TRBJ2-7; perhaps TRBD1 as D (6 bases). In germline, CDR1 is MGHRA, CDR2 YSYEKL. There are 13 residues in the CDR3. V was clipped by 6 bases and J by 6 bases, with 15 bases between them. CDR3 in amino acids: CASSAGVSLEQYF. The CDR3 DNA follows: TGCGCCAGCAGTGCAGGGGTTTCGCTCGAGCAGTACTTC.

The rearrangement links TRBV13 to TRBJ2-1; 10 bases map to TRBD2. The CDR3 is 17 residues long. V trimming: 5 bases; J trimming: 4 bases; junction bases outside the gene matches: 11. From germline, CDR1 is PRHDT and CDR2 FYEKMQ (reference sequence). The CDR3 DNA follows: TGTGCCAGCAGCACGGTGGCTAGCGGGGGCCTTTACAATGAGCAGTTCTTC. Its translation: CASSTVASGGLYNEQFF.

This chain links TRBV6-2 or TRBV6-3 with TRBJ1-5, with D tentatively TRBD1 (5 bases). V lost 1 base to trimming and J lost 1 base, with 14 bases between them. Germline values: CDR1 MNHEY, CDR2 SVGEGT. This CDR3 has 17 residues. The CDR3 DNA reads TGTGCCAGCAGTTACTACGCCACAGGACGAAGCAATCAGCCCCAGCATTTT. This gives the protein CASSYYATGRSNQPQHF.

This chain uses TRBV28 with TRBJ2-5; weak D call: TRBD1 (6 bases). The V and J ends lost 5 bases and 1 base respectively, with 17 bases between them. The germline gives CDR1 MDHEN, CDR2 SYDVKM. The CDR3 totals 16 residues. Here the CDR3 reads CASSQSHRVAQETQYF. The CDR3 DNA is TGTGCCAGCAGTCAATCCCACAGGGTAGCCCAAGAGACCCAGTACTTC.

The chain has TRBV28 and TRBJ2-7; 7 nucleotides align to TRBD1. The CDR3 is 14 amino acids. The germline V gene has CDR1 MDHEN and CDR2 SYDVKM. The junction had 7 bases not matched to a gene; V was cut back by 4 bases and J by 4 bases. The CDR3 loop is CASSSTGTLYEQYF. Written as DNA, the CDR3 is TGTGCCAGCAGTTCGACAGGGACCCTTTACGAGCAGTACTTC.

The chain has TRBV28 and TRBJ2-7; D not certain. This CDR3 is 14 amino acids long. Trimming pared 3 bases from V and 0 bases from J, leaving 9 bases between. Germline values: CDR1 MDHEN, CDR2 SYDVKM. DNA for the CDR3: TGTGCCAGCAGTTTCGGGCCCTTCTCCTACGAGCAGTACTTC. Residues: CASSFGPFSYEQYF.

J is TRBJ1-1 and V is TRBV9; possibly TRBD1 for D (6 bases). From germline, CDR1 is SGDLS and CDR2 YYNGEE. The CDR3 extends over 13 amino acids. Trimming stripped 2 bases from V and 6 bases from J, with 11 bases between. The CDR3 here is CASSVDSSAEAFF. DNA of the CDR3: TGTGCCAGCAGCGTGGACAGTAGCGCTGAAGCTTTCTTT.

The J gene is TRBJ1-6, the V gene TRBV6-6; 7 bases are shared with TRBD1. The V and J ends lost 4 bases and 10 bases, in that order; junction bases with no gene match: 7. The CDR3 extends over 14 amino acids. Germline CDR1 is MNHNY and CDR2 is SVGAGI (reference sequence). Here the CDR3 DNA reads TGTGCCAGCAGTTCAGTACAGGGGCGGTCACCCCTCCACTTT. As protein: CASSSVQGRSPLHF.

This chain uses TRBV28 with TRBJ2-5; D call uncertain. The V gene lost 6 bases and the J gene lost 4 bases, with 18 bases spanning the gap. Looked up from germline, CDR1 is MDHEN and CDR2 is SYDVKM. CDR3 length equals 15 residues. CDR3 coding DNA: TGTGCCAGCAGCTCTTTGGGTGGGGTGGGAGAGACCCAGTACTTC. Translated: CASSSLGGVGETQYF. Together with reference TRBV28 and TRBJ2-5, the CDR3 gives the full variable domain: DVKVTQSSRYLVKRTGEKVFLECVQDMDHENMFWYRQDPGLGLRLIYFSYDVKMKEKGDIPEGYSVSREKKERFSLILESASTNQTSMYLCASSSLGGVGETQYFGPGTRLLVL.

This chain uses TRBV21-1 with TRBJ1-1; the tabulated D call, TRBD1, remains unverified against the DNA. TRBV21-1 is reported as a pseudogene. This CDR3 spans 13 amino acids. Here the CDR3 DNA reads TGTGCCAGCAGCAAAACAGGTAACACTGAAGCTTTCTTT. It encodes CASSKTGNTEAFF.

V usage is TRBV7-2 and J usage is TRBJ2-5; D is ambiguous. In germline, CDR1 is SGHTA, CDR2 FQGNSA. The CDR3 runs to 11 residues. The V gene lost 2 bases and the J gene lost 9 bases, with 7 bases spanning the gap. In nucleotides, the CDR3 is TGTGCCAGCAGCTTAACCCAGGCCCAGTACTTC. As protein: CASSLTQAQYF.

CDR3 residues: CASSKGAAEAFF. In DNA, the CDR3 is TGTGCCAGTAGTAAGGGGGCGGCTGAAGCTTTCTTT. V is TRBV19 and J is TRBJ1-1; 7 positions agree with TRBD1. After removal of 4 bases from V and 6 bases from J, the junction contained 2 bases not matched to a gene. In germline, CDR1 is LNHDA, CDR2 SQIVND (reference sequence). The CDR3 contains 12 residues. Supplemented by reference TRBV19 and TRBJ1-1, the full variable domain reads DGGITQSPKYLFRKEGQNVTLSCEQNLNHDAMYWYRQDPGQGLRLIYYSQIVNDFQKGDIAEGYSVSREKKESFPLTVTSAQKNPTAFYLCASSKGAAEAFFGQGTRLTVV.

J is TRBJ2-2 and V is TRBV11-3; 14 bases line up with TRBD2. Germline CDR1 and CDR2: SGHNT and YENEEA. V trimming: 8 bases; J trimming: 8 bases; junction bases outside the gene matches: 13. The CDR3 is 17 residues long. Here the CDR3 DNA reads TGTGCCAGCGGTCCAGAGGGACTAGCGGGAGAGACTGGGGAGCTGTTTTTT. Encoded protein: CASGPEGLAGETGELFF.